Included here is one T cell receptor (beta chain) sequence, with context. Its specific antigen is unknown. Base qualities were left out, and no much larger clone turns up one base away. The entry originates in a study of blood T cell repertoires in COVID-19 (dated by TCRdb to 2018 to 2020). Notes on the research overall: The collaborator samples originated in the United States, Italy and Spain and spanned the acute and convalescent phases of COVID-19. The material from the prospective study consisted of cDNA or gDNA derived from T cells, B-cell-depleted T cells, or PBMCs. Deeply sampled blood TCRbeta repertoires from subjects exposed to, actively infected with, or recovered from COVID-19 were included in the dataset. The repertoires were released in a freely available public database intended as a resource for research on the immune response to SARS-CoV-2. Samples were obtained from the ongoing ImmuneRACE study (first 160 participants) and from 1,254 subjects provided by 6 global collaborators. The sample metadata nearly always contained a de-identified subject ID, COVID-19 status, age in years and sex. Where available, HLA class I and class II types were taken from metadata supplied by the sample provider and were not determined by assay-based typing.

Results and caveats for the whole study, not just this receptor: Clinical and demographic metadata were provided uncurated, with the amount varying by source and participant.

Participants in the prospective study were aged about 18 to 95 years, lived in 20 to 30 United States geographic areas, and enrolled through a virtual design. In the prospective study, cohorts were assigned on the basis of participant-reported clinical history obtained from a screening survey and a study questionnaire. ImmuneRACE Cohort 3 recovered participants were defined by two consecutive negative NP/OP PCR tests, healthcare professional clearance, or symptom resolution. In the prospective study, mobile phlebotomists collected whole blood, serum and a nasopharyngeal or oropharyngeal swab from each participant. Participants in the prospective study had the option to provide additional blood draws and questionnaires over a roughly 2-month period. Prospective study blood samples were shipped either frozen or at room temperature before DNA extraction. Reading from cysteine to phenylalanine, the CDR3 counts 14 amino acids. The only DNA kept is the CDR3, 42 bases in frame from the first base. From the germline V gene, CDR1 is MNHEY and CDR2 is SVGAGI. V drops 5 bases and J drops 0 bases, leaving 10 bases in between.

TCRbeta CDR3 regions were amplified from genomic DNA using the immunoSEQ Assay, a bias-controlled multiplex PCR. Per the authors' processing: The number of nucleated cells in each sample was estimated from the amplification of reference gene primers within the assay. To quantify the absolute abundance of each unique TCRbeta CDR3 rearrangement, sequence reads were collapsed and filtered. For each sample, productive Simpson clonality was calculated by taking the square root of Simpson's diversity index across productive rearrangements. In its TCRdb copy, this immuneACCESS table keeps in-frame sequences only and misses some clones. Where compared with another copy, unresolved V genes explain less than half of these, and the others have no known cause. V and J calls and clone size follow that table, whereas D and trimming were derived from the DNA. Within this sample are 350,000 to 400,000 clones, with 89% of them counted one time only. The ten largest clones represent about 1.7% of the sample.

The chain uses TRBV6-5 and TRBJ1-1; a weak D assignment points to TRBD1 (5 bases agree). Sequencing used PBMCs or T cells enriched from blood (not recorded which). The receptor was isolated from a woman in her twenties or thirties who had recovered from COVID-19. The CDR3 protein sequence reads: CASSRQNMNTEAFF. The bases are TGTGCCAGCAGTAGACAGAACATGAACACTGAAGCTTTCTTT.